Listed below are T cell receptor beta chains from one sample, sequenced in a study of blood T cells in healthy people across ages. TCRdb re-analysed the 5' RACE reads in MiXCR, keeping a single row per CDR3 protein. The top ten hold around a fifth of the sample, which has some 750,000 distinct CDR3 sequences, approximately 22% seen once. The sample taken for sequencing was blood. These receptors were obtained from a man between 65 and 85 years old in good health. Each CDR3 is given with its conserved first and last residue. Fields, in order: V gene, clone size, D gene, J gene, CDR3 protein, CDR3 DNA. The D gene is left open where the match is weak. Not every row has a clone size; where given, it reads once, few, many or a size class.

TRBV7-2	many	TRBD2	TRBJ2-5	CASSYAGGGETQYF	TGTGCCAGCAGCTACGCGGGAGGGGGGGAGACCCAGTACTTC
TRBV12-3/TRBV12-4	.	.	TRBJ1-4	CASSRTAEGEKLFF	TGTGCCAGCAGTAGGACGGCCGAAGGGGAAAAACTGTTTTTT
TRBV29-1	.	.	TRBJ2-1	CSNWDSSYNEQFF	TGCAGCAACTGGGACTCCTCCTACAATGAGCAGTTCTTC
TRBV12-3/TRBV12-4	few	.	TRBJ2-5	CASSLRQQETQYF	TGTGCCAGTAGTTTAAGACAGCAAGAGACCCAGTACTTC
TRBV12-3/TRBV12-4	.	TRBD2	TRBJ2-3	CASSRLAGVRADAEYF	TGTGCCAGCAGCCGACTAGCGGGAGTGCGGGCAGATGCGGAGTATTTT
TRBV20-1	many	TRBD2	TRBJ2-3	CSASSPGGSGAGVHTQYF	TGCAGTGCAAGTTCCCCCGGCGGATCGGGAGCGGGAGTACATACGCAGTATTTT
TRBV12-3/TRBV12-4	few	TRBD2	TRBJ2-3	CASTLGLAGTDTQYF	TGTGCCAGCACCCTAGGACTAGCGGGCACAGATACGCAGTATTTT
TRBV7-2	.	TRBD1	TRBJ2-4	CASSLDRGIGTKNIQYF	TGTGCCAGCAGCCTAGACAGGGGGATTGGGACCAAAAACATTCAGTACTTC
TRBV18	few	.	TRBJ2-5	CASSPPWEGEAQYF	TGTGCCAGCTCACCACCTTGGGAGGGGGAGGCCCAGTACTTC
TRBV13	few	TRBD1	TRBJ2-7	CASSLGQGYYEQYF	TGTGCCAGCAGCCTAGGACAGGGTTACTACGAGCAGTACTTC
TRBV13	.	.	TRBJ2-5	CASSVRKFQETQYF	TGTGCCAGCAGCGTACGGAAATTTCAAGAGACCCAGTACTTC
TRBV25-1	.	.	TRBJ2-1	CASGTWDTQLF	TGTGCCAGCGGGACGTGGGATACGCAACTCTTC
TRBV20-1	.	.	TRBJ2-5	CSASRVQRAPLGTQYF	TGCAGTGCTAGCAGGGTTCAACGGGCCCCTTTGGGGACCCAGTACTTC
TRBV5-1	few	.	TRBJ2-2	CASRKWDANTGELFF	TGCGCCAGCAGGAAATGGGACGCCAACACCGGGGAGCTGTTTTTT
TRBV3-1	.	.	TRBJ1-1	CASSQARLNTEAFF	TGTGCCAGCAGCCAAGCCCGATTGAACACTGAAGCTTTCTTT
TRBV6-6	few	.	TRBJ1-6	CASTTAPPGSPLHF	TGTGCCAGCACCACGGCTCCACCAGGGTCACCCCTCCACTTT
TRBV10-3	once	.	TRBJ1-3	CAIMEGTLGNTIYF	TGTGCCATCATGGAGGGAACGTTAGGAAACACCATATATTTT
TRBV5-1	few	.	TRBJ2-7	CASSLVPGSSYEQYF	TGCGCCAGCAGCTTGGTCCCAGGAAGCTCCTACGAGCAGTACTTC
TRBV6-5	.	TRBD1	TRBJ1-2	CASSWNRGGGYTF	TGTGCCAGCAGTTGGAACAGGGGGGGTGGCTACACCTTC
TRBV2	.	TRBD2	TRBJ2-3	CASSESSGADTQYF	TGTGCCAGCAGTGAGTCTAGCGGGGCAGATACGCAGTATTTT
TRBV9	few	.	TRBJ2-6	CASTGTGGANVLTF	TGTGCCAGCACTGGAACTGGCGGGGCCAACGTCCTGACTTTC
TRBV12-3/TRBV12-4	.	.	TRBJ1-2	CASSLRGTTYAYTF	TGTGCCAGCAGTTTGCGGGGTACCACCTATGCCTACACCTTC
TRBV18	few	.	TRBJ1-1	CASSPGGSGAFF	TGTGCCAGCTCACCGGGGGGATCAGGGGCTTTCTTT
TRBV12-3/TRBV12-4	.	.	TRBJ2-5	CASSLRQLETQYF	TGTGCCAGCAGTTTACGGCAGCTAGAGACCCAGTACTTC
TRBV27	.	.	TRBJ1-5	CASSLSPGNQPQHF	TGTGCCAGCAGTTTATCTCCGGGAAATCAGCCCCAGCATTTT
TRBV28	.	.	TRBJ2-7	CASRVRDGDYEQYF	TGTGCCAGCAGGGTCCGGGACGGCGACTACGAGCAGTACTTC
TRBV9	few	TRBD2	TRBJ2-1	CASSPSGSRGNEQFF	TGTGCCAGCAGCCCCAGCGGGAGTAGGGGCAATGAGCAGTTCTTC
TRBV6-2/TRBV6-3	few	.	TRBJ2-5	CASRDATQTQYF	TGTGCCAGCAGGGACGCCACCCAGACCCAGTACTTC
TRBV4-1	.	.	TRBJ2-7	CASSQSSTTYEQYF	TGCGCCAGCAGCCAAAGTTCCACCACCTACGAGCAGTACTTC
TRBV6-6	.	.	TRBJ1-2	CASRVMSGAGYTF	TGTGCCAGCCGAGTTATGTCCGGGGCTGGCTACACCTTC
TRBV20-1	.	.	TRBJ2-3	CSAMRDTDTQYF	TGCAGTGCTATGAGAGACACAGATACGCAGTATTTT
TRBV25-1	.	.	TRBJ2-7	CASSSVEQYF	TGTGCCAGCAGTTCGGTCGAGCAGTACTTC
TRBV5-1	.	TRBD1	TRBJ2-1	CASSSRTGGLNEQFF	TGCGCCAGCAGCAGTAGGACAGGGGGCTTGAATGAGCAGTTCTTC
TRBV15	few	.	TRBJ1-3	CATSRDLGGLTSPGHTIYF	TGTGCCACCAGCAGAGATCTAGGGGGACTGACCTCGCCGGGACACACCATATATTTT
TRBV12-3/TRBV12-4	.	TRBD1	TRBJ1-2	CASSTQGAGYTF	TGTGCCAGCAGCACACAGGGGGCGGGCTACACCTTC
TRBV6-4	.	.	TRBJ2-7	CASSFNGRGFSYEQYF	TGTGCCAGCTCCTTCAATGGGAGAGGGTTCTCCTACGAGCAGTACTTC
TRBV29-1	few	TRBD1	TRBJ2-6	CSTGDSGANVLTF	TGCAGTACAGGGGACTCTGGGGCCAACGTCCTGACTTTC
TRBV7-8	.	.	TRBJ1-1	CASSLALLRTEAFF	TGTGCCAGCAGCTTAGCTCTACTACGGACTGAAGCTTTCTTT
TRBV20-1	few	TRBD1	TRBJ2-1	CSAQDRSGGEQFF	TGCAGTGCTCAGGACAGGTCAGGGGGCGAGCAGTTCTTC
TRBV2	.	TRBD2	TRBJ2-7	CASRPRRVAGGSYEQYF	TGTGCCAGCAGACCTAGGAGGGTAGCGGGGGGATCGTACGAGCAGTACTTC
TRBV5-1	few	TRBD2	TRBJ2-1	CASSPGLAGVLEQFF	TGCGCCAGCAGCCCGGGACTAGCGGGAGTTTTGGAGCAGTTCTTC